Detailed here is one TCR beta chain. The data belong to a study of cytomegalovirus exposure and HLA in healthy donors. Study-level background: Inside one of the first data releases sat 85 million or so unique TCRs taken from HLA-typed donors. Roughly 80% of approximately 400 genotyped donors fell in the Caucasian-associated ancestry cluster.

V lost 5 bases to trimming and J lost 1 base, with 15 bases between them. Germline V gives CDR1 LNHDA, CDR2 SQIVND (reference sequence). This CDR3 is built from 15 residues. Use of 60 Vbeta and 13 Jbeta primers characterized the PCR. Here immunoSEQ multiplex PCR was the method, and the copy in TCRdb shows in-frame clones only, minus some. The sample carries under 300,000 clones, about 90% recorded once. Sampled while nominally healthy, donors likely had unrecorded immune exposures. The sample comprised PBMCs. The chain employs TRBV19 and TRBJ2-7; TRBD1 is a possible D gene (6 bases). This TCR was sampled from a girl aged 2 to 10 in good health and CMV-seronegative. CDR3: CASSHRQDRSYEQYF. The CDR3 DNA reads as TGTGCCAGTAGTCACAGACAGGATCGGTCCTACGAGCAGTACTTC.